These 27 T cell receptor beta chains were sequenced from one sample in a study of vaccination and CD4 T cells after COVID-19. With the Oncomine TCR Beta short-read assay, DNA from cultured CD4+ T cells was sequenced. TCRdb re-called the PCR reads with MiXCR, one entry per CDR3 protein. Of about 3,300 distinct CDR3 sequences in the sample, about half were seen once. Regarding treatment: approximately 11-day PBMC culture with coronavirus spike peptide pools or control peptides (ViraFEST assay). Antigens for these TCRs are unknown. The source material was CD4+ T cells from blood, cultured in vitro. The receptors come from a human donor who had recovered from COVID-19.

As to this clonotype: Sequence at one end of the junction differs from germline and may be a read error. The chain has TRBV5-1 and TRBJ2-7; TRBD1 aligns across 11 bases. The CDR3 is 15 amino acids. Germline loops: CDR1 SGHRS, CDR2 YFSETQ. The CDR3 bases are TGCGCCAGCAGCCCCGGAGGGACAGGGGGAGAAGAGCAGTACTTT. Translated: CASSPGGTGGEEQYF. Based on the CDR3 plus reference TRBV5-1 and TRBJ2-7, the full variable domain is KAGVTQTPRYLIKTRGQQVTLSCSPISGHRSVSWYQQTPGQGLQFLFEYFSETQRNKGNFPGRFSGRQFSNSRSEMNVSTLELGDSALYLCASSPGGTGGEEQYFGPGTRLTVT.

The chain combines TRBV12-3 or TRBV12-4 with TRBJ1-2; D is possibly TRBD1 (5 bases). V lost 7 bases to trimming and J lost 8 bases, with 17 bases between them. CDR3 length equals 13 residues. The CDR3 nucleotides read TGTGCCAGCACCTACAGTGGGGCGCGGGGCTACACCTTC. As protein: CASTYSGARGYTF.

This clonotype occurred a few times. V and J are TRBV24-1 and TRBJ1-1, with D perhaps TRBD1 (6 bases). The germline CDR1 and CDR2 sequences are KGHDR and SFDVKD. The CDR3 sequence is 14 residues long. V was cut by 4 bases and J by 2 bases, with 10 bases left in between. The CDR3 loop reads CATSEAGGNTEAFF. The CDR3, as DNA: TGTGCCACCAGTGAGGCGGGGGGCAACACTGAAGCTTTCTTT.

This chain uses TRBV28 with TRBJ1-3, with D unclear. This CDR3 spans 17 amino acids. Trimming pared 4 bases from V and 0 bases from J, leaving 16 bases between. The germline V gene encodes CDR1 MDHEN and CDR2 SYDVKM. This chain's CDR3 is CASSSPWGVSSGNTIYF. The CDR3 nucleotides are TGTGCCAGCAGTTCACCCTGGGGAGTATCCTCTGGAAACACCATATATTTT.

This clonotype occurred a few times. This sequence joins TRBV30 and TRBJ1-2; a weak D match, TRBD1 (5 bases). Trimming stripped 5 bases from V and 2 bases from J, with 12 bases between. The CDR3 extends over 13 amino acids. Looked up from germline, CDR1 is GTSNPN and CDR2 is SVGIG (reference sequence). Written as DNA, the CDR3 is TGTGCCTGGGGGGGGACTGGGAACTATGGCTACACCTTC. As protein: CAWGGTGNYGYTF. The complete variable domain, with remaining parts taken from reference TRBV30 and TRBJ1-2, reads SQTIHQWPATLVQPVGSPLSLECTVEGTSNPNLYWYRQAAGRGLQLLFYSVGIGQISSEVPQNLSASRPQDRQFILSSKKLLLSDSGFYLCAWGGTGNYGYTFGSGTRLTVV.

The chain is built from TRBV10-3 and TRBJ1-2; D remains unclear. CDR1 and CDR2 from the germline V gene are ENHRY and SYGVKD. Trimming pared 3 bases from V and 4 bases from J, leaving 12 bases between. The CDR3 covers 14 residues. The CDR3 is CAISDPGSVYGYTF. In DNA form, the CDR3 reads TGTGCCATCAGTGACCCCGGGTCAGTCTATGGCTACACCTTC.

The chain is built from TRBV2 and TRBJ2-5; 7 nucleotides match TRBD2. This CDR3 is 14 amino acids long. CDR1 and CDR2 from the germline V gene are SNHLY and FYNNEI. The V and J ends lost 7 bases and 5 bases, in that order; junction bases with no gene match: 10. CDR3 sequence (DNA): TGTGCCAGCACCCCTAGCGGCACGTGGGAGACCCAGTACTTC. Amino acids: CASTPSGTWETQYF.

This chain joins TRBV29-1 and TRBJ2-5; perhaps D is TRBD1 or TRBD2 (6 bases each). This CDR3 region has 12 residues. Germline V CDR1 and CDR2: SQVTM, ANQGSEA. V shed 7 bases and J shed 5 bases, with 14 bases lying between them. CDR3 residues: CSASTGGETQYF. The CDR3 region has the DNA TGCAGCGCTTCGACAGGAGGGGAGACCCAGTACTTC.

The chain links TRBV20-1 to TRBJ1-1, with unresolved D. CDR3 length: 10 residues. Germline lookup yields CDR1 DFQATT and CDR2 SNEGSKA (reference sequence). Trimming took off 6 bases at V and 1 base at J, with 3 bases between the two ends. The CDR3 reads CSAGNTEAFF. CDR3 in DNA: TGCAGTGCGGGGAACACTGAAGCTTTCTTT.

This clonotype is termed medium-sized. The V call is TRBV7-9, the J call TRBJ1-5; D ambiguous. Germline V gene lookup returns CDR1 SEHNR and CDR2 FQNEAQ (reference sequence). This CDR3 is built from 13 residues. V was pared by 4 bases and J by 0 bases, with 4 bases between. This CDR3 reads CASSYSSNQPQHF. The CDR3 DNA is TGTGCCAGCAGCTATAGTAGCAATCAGCCCCAGCATTTT.

V usage is TRBV7-2 and J usage is TRBJ2-2; 7 positions match TRBD2. The germline V gene encodes CDR1 SGHTA and CDR2 FQGNSA. The V gene end was trimmed by 5 bases and the J gene end by 7 bases; junction bases not matched to a gene: 10. The CDR3 has 15 amino acids. CDR3 sequence reads: CASSLIPGGGGELFF. CDR3 in DNA: TGTGCCAGCAGCCTTATTCCGGGGGGAGGCGGGGAGCTGTTTTTT.

The V and J genes are TRBV2 and TRBJ2-1, with 8 bases aligning to TRBD2. The J segment lost 11 bases and the V segment lost 4 bases, leaving 10 bases of the junction unmatched. There are 14 residues in the CDR3. CDR1 SNHLY and CDR2 FYNNEI come from the germline V gene. The CDR3 region has the DNA TGTGCCAGCAGTGTAGCGAGCGGGGGCGCCCAGCAGTTCTTC. It is translated as CASSVASGGAQQFF.

The V gene is TRBV19, the J gene TRBJ1-2; 7 bases fit TRBD1. J was trimmed by 2 bases and V by 3 bases; bases with no gene match: 9. Germline CDR1 reads LNHDA; CDR2 reads SQIVND (reference sequence). This CDR3 region has 16 residues. The CDR3 reads CASSIVTGQENYGYTF. In nucleotides, the CDR3 is TGTGCCAGTAGTATTGTCACCGGACAGGAAAACTATGGCTACACCTTC.

This sequence joins TRBV2 and TRBJ1-2; 12 nucleotides match TRBD1. This CDR3 comprises 15 residues. Per germline, CDR1 SNHLY and CDR2 FYNNEI. V shed 5 bases, J shed 5 bases, and the junction held 6 bases outside the gene matches. The CDR3 region is CASSQGQGARYGYTF. The DNA of the CDR3 is TGTGCCAGCAGTCAGGGACAGGGGGCTCGGTATGGCTACACCTTC.

The chain joins TRBV2 to TRBJ2-5; TRBD2 agrees at 8 bases. This CDR3 spans 15 amino acids. Unmatched junction bases numbered 10, after V lost 7 bases and J lost 3 bases. Germline lookup yields CDR1 SNHLY and CDR2 FYNNEI. This CDR3 reads CASTGPGGGKETQYF. The DNA of the CDR3 is TGTGCCAGCACTGGCCCGGGAGGGGGGAAAGAGACCCAGTACTTC.

In this sample, this clonotype is medium-sized. The chain combines TRBV20-1 with TRBJ2-2; D is tentatively TRBD1 or TRBD2 (5 bases each). This CDR3 has 16 amino acids. Germline V CDR1 and CDR2: DFQATT, SNEGSKA (reference sequence). Deletions cut 6 bases from V and 5 bases from J, with 22 bases between. This chain's CDR3 is CSAPLWDPSETGELFF. The DNA for the CDR3 is TGCAGTGCCCCCTTGTGGGACCCTTCGGAAACCGGGGAGCTGTTTTTT.

V and J are TRBV19 and TRBJ1-6; D uncertain. CDR3 length: 14 amino acids. Germline V CDR1 and CDR2: LNHDA, SQIVND (reference sequence). Trimming shortened V by 3 bases and J by 4 bases, and 7 bases separated the two germline ends. The CDR3 DNA sequence: TGTGCCAGTAGTATCGATAGGTATAATTCACCCCTCCACTTT. Translating gives CASSIDRYNSPLHF.

In this sample, this clonotype turned up a few times. The chain employs TRBV7-2 and TRBJ2-5; D remains ambiguous. This CDR3 contains 13 residues. V lost 1 base and J lost 4, with 7 bases in between. Germline lookup yields CDR1 SGHTA and CDR2 FQGNSA. Written as DNA, the CDR3 is TGTGCCAGCAGCTTAGGAAGGGTAGAGACCCAGTACTTC. Amino acids: CASSLGRVETQYF. Drawing the rest from reference TRBV7-2 and TRBJ2-5, the complete variable domain is GAGVSQSPSNKVTEKGKDVELRCDPISGHTALYWYRQSLGQGLEFLIYFQGNSAPDKSGLPSDRFSAERTGGSVSTLTIQRTQQEDSAVYLCASSLGRVETQYFGPGTRLLVL.

The V gene is TRBV5-4, the J gene TRBJ2-1, with D perhaps TRBD2 (6 bases). The germline V gene has CDR1 SGHNT and CDR2 YYREEE (reference sequence). Deletions cut 4 bases from V and 4 bases from J, with 15 bases between. This CDR3 region has 15 residues. The CDR3 DNA follows: TGTGCCAGCAGCCCCGTGGAGGGGAGTTACAATGAGCAGTTCTTC. It is translated as CASSPVEGSYNEQFF.

The rearrangement joins TRBV10-3 to TRBJ2-1; 10 bases align to TRBD2. This CDR3 is built from 15 residues. Germline loops: CDR1 ENHRY, CDR2 SYGVKD. V was pared by 6 bases and J by 5 bases, with 7 bases of the junction left unmatched. The CDR3 nucleotides are TGTGCCATCAGAGCCGGGACTAGCGAGCACAATGAGCAGTTCTTC. Protein product: CAIRAGTSEHNEQFF.

This clonotype has more than one count but fewer than ten. This chain links TRBV12-3 or TRBV12-4 with TRBJ1-1, with a weak D call TRBD1 (5 bases). V lost 1 base and J lost 6, with 18 bases in between. The CDR3 contains 16 residues. The chain's CDR3 is CASSLGGGGLGAEAFF. Written as DNA, the CDR3 is TGTGCCAGCAGTTTAGGTGGAGGAGGGTTAGGGGCTGAAGCTTTCTTT.

This clonotype has only a few counts. The rearrangement uses TRBV7-2 and TRBJ2-3; 11 bases are shared with TRBD2. The CDR3 loop spans 16 amino acids. Per the germline V gene, CDR1 is SGHTA and CDR2 is FQGNSA. With 0 bases clipped from V and 6 bases from J, the junction kept 5 bases outside the gene matches. The CDR3 is CASSLASGGAGDTQYF. CDR3 DNA: TGTGCCAGCAGCTTAGCTAGCGGGGGGGCAGGGGATACGCAGTATTTT.

This clonotype was found a few times. V gene TRBV3-1 combines with J gene TRBJ2-1; a possible D gene is TRBD2 (8 bases). Trimming removed 4 bases at V and 4 bases at J, with 17 bases between. This CDR3 has 16 amino acids. Germline CDR1 is LGHDT and CDR2 is YNNKEL (reference sequence). CDR3 amino acids: CASSPTGAGGYNEQFF. The CDR3 nucleotides are TGTGCCAGCAGCCCAACAGGGGCGGGGGGTTACAATGAGCAGTTCTTC.

The chain employs TRBV5-4 and TRBJ1-2; no reliable D call. Germline V gives CDR1 SGHNT, CDR2 YYREEE (reference sequence). This CDR3 contains 14 residues. Trimming cost V 0 bases and J 5 bases, with 11 bases left between them. CDR3 amino acids: CASSLASQAYGYTF. DNA of the CDR3: TGTGCCAGCAGCTTGGCTTCGCAGGCGTATGGCTACACCTTC.

The chain carries TRBV5-1 and TRBJ2-5; D may be TRBD2 (7 bases). The CDR3 loop spans 15 amino acids. V was cut by 0 bases and J by 5 bases, with 14 bases left in between. Germline CDR1 reads SGHRS; CDR2 reads YFSETQ. The CDR3 protein is CASSLEGGAGETQYF. In nucleotides, the CDR3 is TGCGCCAGCAGCTTGGAAGGGGGGGCCGGTGAGACCCAGTACTTC.

Of note for this clonotype: One end of the junction is discordant with germline, which a read error may explain. This chain joins TRBV6-1 and TRBJ2-5; a weak D match, TRBD2 (5 bases). The CDR3 contains 13 residues. Germline lookup yields CDR1 MNHNS and CDR2 SASEGT. CDR3 region: CASREGGQETQYF. DNA of the CDR3: TGTGCCAGCAGGGAAGGAGGCCAAGAGACCCAGTACTTC.

Judged by abundance, this clonotype is large. The CDR3, as DNA: TGTGCCAGCAGTTTTAGGGGTGGTAATGGCTACACCTTC. This translates into CASSFRGGNGYTF. This rearrangement joins TRBV27 to TRBJ1-2; tentative D call: TRBD1 (5 bases). The CDR3 has 13 residues. CDR1 MNHEY and CDR2 SMNVEV come from the germline V gene (reference sequence). V shed 3 bases and J shed 6 bases, with 11 bases lying between them.